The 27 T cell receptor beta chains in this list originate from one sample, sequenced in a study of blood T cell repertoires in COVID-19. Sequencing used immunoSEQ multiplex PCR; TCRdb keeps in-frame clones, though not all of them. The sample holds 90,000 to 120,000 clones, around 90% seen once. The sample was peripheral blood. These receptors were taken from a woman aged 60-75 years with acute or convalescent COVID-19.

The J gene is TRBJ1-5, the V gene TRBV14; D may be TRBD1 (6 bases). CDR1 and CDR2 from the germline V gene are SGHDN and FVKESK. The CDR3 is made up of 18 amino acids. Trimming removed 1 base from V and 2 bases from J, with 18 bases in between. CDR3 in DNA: TGTGCCAGCAGCCAAGCCAGGGGAGAAAAGAGAGGCAATCAGCCCCAGCATTTT. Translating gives CASSQARGEKRGNQPQHF.

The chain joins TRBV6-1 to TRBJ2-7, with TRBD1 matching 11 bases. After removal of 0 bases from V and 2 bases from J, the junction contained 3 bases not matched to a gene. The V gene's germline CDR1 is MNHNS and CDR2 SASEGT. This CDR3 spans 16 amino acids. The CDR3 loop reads CASSEADRGRPYEQYV. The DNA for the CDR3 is TGTGCCAGCAGTGAAGCGGACAGGGGGCGCCCCTACGAGCAGTACGTC.

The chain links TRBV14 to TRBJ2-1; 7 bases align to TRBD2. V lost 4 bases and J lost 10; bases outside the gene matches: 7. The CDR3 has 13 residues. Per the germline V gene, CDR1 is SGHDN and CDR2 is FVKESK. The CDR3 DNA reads TGTGCCAGCAGCCTTACTAGCGTAGGGGAGCAGTTCTTC. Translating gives CASSLTSVGEQFF.

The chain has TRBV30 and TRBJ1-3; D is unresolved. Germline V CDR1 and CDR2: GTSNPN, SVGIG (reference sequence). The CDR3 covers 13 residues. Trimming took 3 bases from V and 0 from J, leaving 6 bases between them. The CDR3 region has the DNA TGTGCCTGGAGCGCGGGCTCTGGAAACACCATATATTTT. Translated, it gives CAWSAGSGNTIYF. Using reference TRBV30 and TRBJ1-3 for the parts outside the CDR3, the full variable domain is SQTIHQWPATLVQPVGSPLSLECTVEGTSNPNLYWYRQAAGRGLQLLFYSVGIGQISSEVPQNLSASRPQDRQFILSSKKLLLSDSGFYLCAWSAGSGNTIYFGEGSWLTVV.

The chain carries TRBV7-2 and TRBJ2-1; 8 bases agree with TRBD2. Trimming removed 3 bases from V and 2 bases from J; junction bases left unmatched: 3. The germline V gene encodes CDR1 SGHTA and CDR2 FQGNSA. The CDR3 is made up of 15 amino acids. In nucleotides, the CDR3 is TGTGCCAGCAGCTTCGGGAGGGGCCCCTACAATGAGCAGTTCTTC. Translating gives CASSFGRGPYNEQFF.

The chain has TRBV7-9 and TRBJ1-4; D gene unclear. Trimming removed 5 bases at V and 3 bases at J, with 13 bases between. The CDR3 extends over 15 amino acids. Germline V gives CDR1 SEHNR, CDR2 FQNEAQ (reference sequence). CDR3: CASSLNSAANEKLFF. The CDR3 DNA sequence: TGTGCCAGCAGCCTTAACTCCGCGGCTAATGAAAAACTGTTTTTT.

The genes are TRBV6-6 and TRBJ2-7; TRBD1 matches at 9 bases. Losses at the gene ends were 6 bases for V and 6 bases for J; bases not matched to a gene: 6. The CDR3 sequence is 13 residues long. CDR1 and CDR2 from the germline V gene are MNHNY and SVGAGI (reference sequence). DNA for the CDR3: TGTGCCAGCAGCCAGGACAGGGGAGGCGAGCAGTACGTC. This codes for CASSQDRGGEQYV.

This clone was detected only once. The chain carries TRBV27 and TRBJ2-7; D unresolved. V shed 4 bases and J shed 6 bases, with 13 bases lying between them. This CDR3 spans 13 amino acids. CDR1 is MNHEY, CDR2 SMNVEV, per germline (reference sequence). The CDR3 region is CASSSPEPGEQYF. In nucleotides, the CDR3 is TGTGCCAGCAGTTCCCCTGAACCGGGCGAGCAGTACTTC.

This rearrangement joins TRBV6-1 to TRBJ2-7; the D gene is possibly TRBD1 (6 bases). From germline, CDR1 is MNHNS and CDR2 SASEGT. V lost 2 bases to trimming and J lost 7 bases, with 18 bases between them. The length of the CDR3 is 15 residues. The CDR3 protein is CASSENLAGEREQYF. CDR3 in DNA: TGTGCCAGCAGTGAAAATTTGGCAGGGGAAAGGGAGCAGTACTTC.

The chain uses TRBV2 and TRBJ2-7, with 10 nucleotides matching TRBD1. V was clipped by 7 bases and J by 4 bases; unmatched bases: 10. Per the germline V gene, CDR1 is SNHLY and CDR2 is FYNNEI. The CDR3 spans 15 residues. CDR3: CASIEMGQGRYEQYF. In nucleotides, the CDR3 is TGTGCCAGCATCGAAATGGGACAGGGGAGGTACGAGCAGTACTTC.

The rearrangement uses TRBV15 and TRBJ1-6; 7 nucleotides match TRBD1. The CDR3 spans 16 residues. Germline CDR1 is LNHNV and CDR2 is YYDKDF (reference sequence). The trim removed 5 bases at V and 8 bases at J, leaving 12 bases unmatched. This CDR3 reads CATSDDRPGQYSPLHF. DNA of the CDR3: TGTGCCACCAGCGACGATCGTCCGGGACAGTATTCACCCCTCCACTTT.

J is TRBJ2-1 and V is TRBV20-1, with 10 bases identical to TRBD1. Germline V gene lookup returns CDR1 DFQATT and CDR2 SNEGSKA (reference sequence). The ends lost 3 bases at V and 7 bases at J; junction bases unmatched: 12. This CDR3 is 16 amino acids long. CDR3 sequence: CSASNRDRGRLNEQFF. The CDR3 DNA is TGCAGTGCTAGTAATAGGGACAGGGGACGGTTGAATGAGCAGTTCTTC.

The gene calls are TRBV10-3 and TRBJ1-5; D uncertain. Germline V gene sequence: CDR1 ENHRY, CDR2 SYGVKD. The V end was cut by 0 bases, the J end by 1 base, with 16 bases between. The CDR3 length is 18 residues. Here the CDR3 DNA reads TGTGCCATCAGTGAGTCAGCCAAGGGAGGTGGGAGCAATCAGCCCCAGCATTTT. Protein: CAISESAKGGGSNQPQHF.

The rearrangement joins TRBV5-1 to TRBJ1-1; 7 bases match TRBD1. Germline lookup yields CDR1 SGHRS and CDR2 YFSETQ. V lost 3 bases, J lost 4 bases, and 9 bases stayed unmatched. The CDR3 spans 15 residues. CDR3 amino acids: CASSSPTGHGTEAFF. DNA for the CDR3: TGCGCCAGCAGCTCCCCGACAGGGCACGGCACTGAAGCTTTCTTT.

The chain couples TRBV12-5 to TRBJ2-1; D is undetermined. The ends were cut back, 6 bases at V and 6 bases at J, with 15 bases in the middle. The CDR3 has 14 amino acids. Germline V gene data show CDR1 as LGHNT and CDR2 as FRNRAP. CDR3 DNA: TGTGCTAGTGGCCCTAGAGAGTACATCAATGAGCAGTTCTTC. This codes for CASGPREYINEQFF. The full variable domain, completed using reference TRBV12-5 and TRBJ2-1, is DARVTQTPRHKVTEMGQEVTMRCQPILGHNTVFWYRQTMMQGLELLAYFRNRAPLDDSGMPKDRFSAEMPDATLATLKIQPSEPRDSAVYFCASGPREYINEQFFGPGTRLTVL.

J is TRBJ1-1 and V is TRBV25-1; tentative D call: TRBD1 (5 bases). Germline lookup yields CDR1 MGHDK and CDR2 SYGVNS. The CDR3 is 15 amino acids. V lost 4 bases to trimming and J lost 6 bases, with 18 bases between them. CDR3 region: CASSVRGPKSAEAFF. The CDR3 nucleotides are TGTGCCAGCAGTGTTAGGGGCCCTAAAAGCGCTGAAGCTTTCTTT.

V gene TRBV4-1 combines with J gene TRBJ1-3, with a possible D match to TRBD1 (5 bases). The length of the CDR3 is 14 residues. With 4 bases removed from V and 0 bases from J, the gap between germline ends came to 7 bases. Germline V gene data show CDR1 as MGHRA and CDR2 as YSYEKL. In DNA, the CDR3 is TGCGCCAGCAGCCGACAGTTCTCTGGAAACACCATATATTTT. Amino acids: CASSRQFSGNTIYF.

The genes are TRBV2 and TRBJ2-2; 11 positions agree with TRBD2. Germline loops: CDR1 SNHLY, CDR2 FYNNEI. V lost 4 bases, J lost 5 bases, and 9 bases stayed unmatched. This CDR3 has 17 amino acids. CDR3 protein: CASSGASGRFDTGELFF. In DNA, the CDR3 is TGTGCCAGCAGTGGAGCTAGCGGGAGGTTTGATACCGGGGAGCTGTTTTTT.

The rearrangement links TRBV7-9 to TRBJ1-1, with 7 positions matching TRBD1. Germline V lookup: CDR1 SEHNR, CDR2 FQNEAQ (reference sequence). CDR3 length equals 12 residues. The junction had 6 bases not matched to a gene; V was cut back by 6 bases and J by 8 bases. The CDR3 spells CASSPGGGEAFF. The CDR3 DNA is TGTGCCAGCAGTCCAGGGGGTGGAGAAGCTTTCTTT.

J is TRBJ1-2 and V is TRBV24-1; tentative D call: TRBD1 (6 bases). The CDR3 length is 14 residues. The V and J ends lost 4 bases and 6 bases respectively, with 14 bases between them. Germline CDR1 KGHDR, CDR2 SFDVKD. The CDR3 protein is CATSERTGTNGYTF. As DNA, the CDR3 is TGTGCCACCAGTGAGAGAACCGGGACAAATGGCTACACCTTC.

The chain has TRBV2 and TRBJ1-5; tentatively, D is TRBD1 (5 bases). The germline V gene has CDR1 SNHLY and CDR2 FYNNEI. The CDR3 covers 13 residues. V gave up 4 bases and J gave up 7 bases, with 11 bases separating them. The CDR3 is CASSGSREQPQHF. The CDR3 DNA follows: TGTGCCAGCAGTGGCAGCAGGGAACAGCCCCAGCATTTT.

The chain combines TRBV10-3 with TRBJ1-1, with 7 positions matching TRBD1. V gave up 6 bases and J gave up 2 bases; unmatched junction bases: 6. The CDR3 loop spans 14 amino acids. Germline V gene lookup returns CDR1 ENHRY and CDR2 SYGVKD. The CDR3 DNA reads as TGTGCCATCAGCCGGGACAGCCTAAACACTGAAGCTTTCTTT. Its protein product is CAISRDSLNTEAFF.

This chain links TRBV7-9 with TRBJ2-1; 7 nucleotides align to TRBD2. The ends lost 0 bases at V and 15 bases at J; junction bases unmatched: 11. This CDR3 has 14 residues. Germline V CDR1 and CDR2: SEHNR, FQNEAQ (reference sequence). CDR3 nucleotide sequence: TGTGCCAGCAGCTTAGCGACGGACTCGCGGGAGTCGTTCTTC. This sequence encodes CASSLATDSRESFF.

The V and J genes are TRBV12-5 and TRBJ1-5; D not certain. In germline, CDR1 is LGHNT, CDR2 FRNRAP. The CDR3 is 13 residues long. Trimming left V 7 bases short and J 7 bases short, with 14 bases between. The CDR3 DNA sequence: TGTGCTAGTGCCCCCCTCAGGAGGCAGCCCCAGCATTTT. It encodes CASAPLRRQPQHF.

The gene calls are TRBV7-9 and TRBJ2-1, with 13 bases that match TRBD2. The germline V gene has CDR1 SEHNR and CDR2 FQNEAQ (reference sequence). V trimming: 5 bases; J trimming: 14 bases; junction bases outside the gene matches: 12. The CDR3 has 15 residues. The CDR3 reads CASSLGLAGEYVEFF. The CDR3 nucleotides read TGTGCCAGCAGCCTAGGACTAGCGGGAGAATACGTCGAGTTCTTC.

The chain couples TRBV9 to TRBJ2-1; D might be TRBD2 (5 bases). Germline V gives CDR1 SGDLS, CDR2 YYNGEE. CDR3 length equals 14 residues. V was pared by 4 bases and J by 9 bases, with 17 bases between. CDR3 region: CASSPPSLPGEQFF. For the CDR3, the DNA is TGTGCCAGCAGCCCTCCTAGCCTCCCCGGTGAGCAGTTCTTC.

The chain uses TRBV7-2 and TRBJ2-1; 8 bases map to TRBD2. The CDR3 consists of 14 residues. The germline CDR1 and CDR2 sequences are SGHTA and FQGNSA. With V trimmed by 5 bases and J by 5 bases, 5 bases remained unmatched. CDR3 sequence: CASSLWTSHNEQFF. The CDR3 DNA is TGTGCCAGCAGCCTTTGGACTAGCCACAATGAGCAGTTCTTC.